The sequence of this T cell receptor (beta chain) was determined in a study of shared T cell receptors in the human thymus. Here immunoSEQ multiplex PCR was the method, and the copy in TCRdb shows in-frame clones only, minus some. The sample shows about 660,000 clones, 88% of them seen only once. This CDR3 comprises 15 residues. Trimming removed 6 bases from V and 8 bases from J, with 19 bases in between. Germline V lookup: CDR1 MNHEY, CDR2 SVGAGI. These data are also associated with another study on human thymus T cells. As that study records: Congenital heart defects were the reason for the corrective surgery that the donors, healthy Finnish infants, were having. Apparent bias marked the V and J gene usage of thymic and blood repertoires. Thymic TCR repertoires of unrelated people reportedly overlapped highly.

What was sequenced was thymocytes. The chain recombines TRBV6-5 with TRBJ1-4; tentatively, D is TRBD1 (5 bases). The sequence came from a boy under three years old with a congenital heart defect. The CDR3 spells CASSRGTHIGEKLFF. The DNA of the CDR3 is TGTGCCAGCAGCCGCGGGACTCACATAGGGGAAAAACTGTTTTTT.